The 16 T cell receptor beta chains reported below all come from one sample, sequenced in a study of Ad26.COV2.S vaccination and SARS-CoV-2 variants. Assay: immunoSEQ multiplex PCR; the TCRdb copy retains only in-frame clones and omits some. The table shows 350,000 to 500,000 clones, with 90% occurring only once. Treatment in this sample: around 19 received Ad26.COV2.S at low or high dose, single or two shots; about 5 received placebo; per-sample allocation not given. Sample collection was performed on day 63 after the first vaccine or placebo injection. The sample consisted of peripheral blood, taken in a trial of Ad26.COV2.S vaccine versus placebo. The receptors derive from a person between 18 and 59 years old who received the Ad26.COV2.S COVID-19 vaccine or a placebo.

This chain uses TRBV29-1 with TRBJ2-3; D is perhaps TRBD2 (6 bases). The germline V gene encodes CDR1 SQVTM and CDR2 ANQGSEA. The CDR3 runs 15 residues. Deletions cut 1 base from V and 3 bases from J, with 14 bases between. The CDR3 region is CSVEAGEWETDTQYF. Here the CDR3 DNA reads TGCAGCGTTGAAGCGGGGGAATGGGAGACAGATACGCAGTATTTT.

This clone was observed a single time. The chain uses TRBV5-5 and TRBJ1-5; 7 bases match TRBD1. Trimming at V came to 4 bases and at J to 3 bases, leaving 4 bases not matched to a gene. Germline values: CDR1 SGHKS, CDR2 YYEKEE (reference sequence). The CDR3 is made up of 14 amino acids. CDR3 bases: TGTGCCAGCAGCCCCACAGGGGACAATCAGCCCCAGCATTTT. Amino acids: CASSPTGDNQPQHF.

The V gene is TRBV5-1, the J gene TRBJ2-7; tentatively, D is TRBD1 or TRBD2 (5 bases each). Germline V CDR1 and CDR2: SGHRS, YFSETQ. CDR3 length equals 14 residues. The V end lost 4 bases, the J end lost 6 bases, and 17 bases lay between the germline ends. The DNA of the CDR3 is TGCGCCAGCAGCCTGGGAAGGGGAGTGGCCGAGCAGTACTTC. It is translated as CASSLGRGVAEQYF.

This chain connects TRBV3-1 (or the pseudogene TRBV3-2) to TRBJ1-4; D not certain. CDR3 size: 17 residues. V was cut by 3 bases and J by 8 bases, with 22 bases left in between. The germline V gene encodes CDR1 LGHDT and CDR2 YNNKEL (reference sequence). The CDR3 spells CASSHRTGIFIREKLFF. The CDR3, as DNA: TGTGCCAGCAGCCACAGGACGGGTATTTTCATTCGGGAAAAACTGTTTTTT.

This sequence joins TRBV5-4 and TRBJ2-2; D might be TRBD1 (6 bases). The CDR3 is 16 amino acids. CDR1 and CDR2 (germline): SGHNT, YYREEE (reference sequence). Trimming removed 2 bases from V and 6 bases from J, with 17 bases in between. The CDR3 spells CASSLVYRSGAGELFF. The CDR3 region has the DNA TGTGCCAGCAGCTTAGTATACAGGTCAGGGGCCGGGGAGCTGTTTTTT.

A single count supports this clone. The chain links TRBV11-3 to TRBJ1-3; D unclear. CDR3 length equals 13 residues. CDR1 is SGHNT, CDR2 YENEEA, per germline. V was shortened by 5 bases and J by 7 bases, with 12 bases between the two germline ends. This CDR3 is CASSPGAGNTIYF. The DNA of the CDR3 is TGTGCCAGCAGCCCCGGAGCGGGGAACACCATATATTTT.

The chain joins TRBV25-1 to TRBJ1-2; D is unresolved. CDR1 MGHDK and CDR2 SYGVNS come from the germline V gene. The CDR3 consists of 13 residues. The V end was cut by 4 bases, the J end by 2 bases, with 8 bases between. The CDR3 sequence: CASSAGPNYGYTF. The CDR3 nucleotides read TGTGCCAGCAGTGCCGGCCCAAACTATGGCTACACCTTC.

The rearrangement joins TRBV7-6 to TRBJ2-7; D is unresolved. This CDR3 spans 18 amino acids. Germline V gene lookup returns CDR1 SGHVS and CDR2 FNYEAQ. Trimming took off 3 bases at V and 0 bases at J, with 21 bases between the two ends. CDR3 sequence: CASSLSGGHSPSSYEQYF. CDR3 in DNA: TGTGCCAGCAGCTTGAGTGGTGGGCACTCGCCTAGCTCCTACGAGCAGTACTTC. Full variable domain (outside the CDR3, taken from reference TRBV7-6 and TRBJ2-7): GAGVSQSPRYKVTKRGQDVALRCDPISGHVSLYWYRQALGQGPEFLTYFNYEAQQDKSGLPNDRFSAERPEGSISTLTIQRTEQRDSAMYRCASSLSGGHSPSSYEQYFGPGTRLTVT.

The V call is TRBV6-2 or TRBV6-3, the J call TRBJ1-5; a possible D gene is TRBD1 (5 bases). Per germline, CDR1 MNHEY and CDR2 SVGEGT. The CDR3 loop spans 15 amino acids. V lost 6 bases and J lost 6, with 18 bases in between. This CDR3 is CASSTVGGIGQPQHF. CDR3 bases: TGTGCCAGCAGCACGGTTGGGGGGATCGGTCAGCCCCAGCATTTT.

V usage is TRBV2 and J usage is TRBJ2-7; D gene uncertain. Trimming removed 7 bases at V and 4 bases at J, with 8 bases between. CDR1 and CDR2 (germline): SNHLY, FYNNEI. This CDR3 is built from 11 residues. DNA for the CDR3: TGTGCCAGCATCCAAGCTTACGAGCAGTACTTC. The encoded protein is CASIQAYEQYF.

V is TRBV27 and J is TRBJ2-1; 10 bases align to TRBD2. The germline V gene has CDR1 MNHEY and CDR2 SMNVEV (reference sequence). The CDR3 length is 15 residues. After removal of 6 bases from V and 2 bases from J, the junction contained 4 bases not matched to a gene. The DNA for the CDR3 is TGTGCCAGCAGGCCCGGGACTAGCGCCTACAATGAGCAGTTCTTC. It encodes CASRPGTSAYNEQFF.

This chain uses TRBV11-2 with TRBJ2-7; D perhaps matches TRBD1 (7 bases). The CDR3 is made up of 11 amino acids. V was trimmed by 8 bases and J by 4 bases, leaving 9 bases between them. Germline V gene lookup returns CDR1 SGHAT and CDR2 FQNNGV. The CDR3 DNA reads as TGTGCCAGCCAGGGGGGTTACGAGCAGTACTTC. It translates to CASQGGYEQYF.

V usage is TRBV7-9 and J usage is TRBJ2-1; 7 positions match TRBD1. V dropped 4 bases and J dropped 8; count of bases not matched to a gene: 11. The CDR3 length is 15 residues. The V gene's germline CDR1 is SEHNR and CDR2 FQNEAQ (reference sequence). The CDR3 sequence is CASSYGTALLDEQFF. The CDR3 DNA reads TGTGCCAGCAGCTACGGGACAGCCCTTCTCGATGAGCAGTTCTTC. Using reference TRBV7-9 and TRBJ2-1 for the parts outside the CDR3, the full variable domain is DTGVSQNPRHKITKRGQNVTFRCDPISEHNRLYWYRQTLGQGPEFLTYFQNEAQLEKSRLLSDRFSAERPKGSFSTLEIQRTEQGDSAMYLCASSYGTALLDEQFFGPGTRLTVL.

This clone was counted once. The CDR3 sequence is CSVEQGIDTQYF. CDR3 sequence (DNA): TGCAGCGTTGAACAGGGGATCGATACGCAGTATTTT. The V call is TRBV29-1, the J call TRBJ2-3, with D possibly being TRBD1 (6 bases). Trimming removed 2 bases at V and 6 bases at J, with 9 bases between. This CDR3 is 12 amino acids long. The germline V gene has CDR1 SQVTM and CDR2 ANQGSEA.

This rearrangement joins TRBV5-3 to TRBJ1-2, with 7 bases identical to TRBD1. TRBV5-3 is an ORF for which the function is uncertain. Unmatched junction bases numbered 7, after V lost 5 bases and J lost 6 bases. The CDR3 covers 13 residues. Here the CDR3 reads CARSYRGAHGYTF. The CDR3 region has the DNA TGTGCCAGAAGTTACAGGGGCGCGCATGGCTACACCTTC.

This chain uses TRBV5-1 with TRBJ1-6; D may be TRBD1 (6 bases). Trimming took off 0 bases at V and 7 bases at J, with 23 bases between the two ends. The CDR3 is 19 residues long. CDR1 and CDR2 (germline): SGHRS, YFSETQ. CDR3 DNA: TGCGCCAGCAGCTTGGATGGGGGGGCCCTGGGGCCGAGGAATTCACCCCTCCACTTT. Encoded protein: CASSLDGGALGPRNSPLHF. Looking up the rest from reference TRBV5-1 and TRBJ1-6 gives the full variable domain: KAGVTQTPRYLIKTRGQQVTLSCSPISGHRSVSWYQQTPGQGLQFLFEYFSETQRNKGNFPGRFSGRQFSNSRSEMNVSTLELGDSALYLCASSLDGGALGPRNSPLHFGNGTRLTVT.